This TCR beta chain came from a study of beta chain features in type 1 diabetes. In all sorted populations, purity surpassed 98%. The study reverse transcribed the entire isolated RNA, so it sequenced expressed TCRB transcripts. Libraries were prepared by immunoSEQ multiplex PCR; TCRdb keeps only in-frame clonotypes and omits some of them. The repertoire has around 160,000 clones, under 60% of them found once; the top ten carry over 0.4%. Unmatched junction bases numbered 4, after V lost 2 bases and J lost 7 bases. The CDR3 is made up of 15 amino acids. The V gene's germline CDR1 is SNHLY and CDR2 FYNNEI.

The sequence came from a man between 18 and 29 years old in good health. The chain combines TRBV2 with TRBJ1-4, with 10 bases identical to TRBD1. Material: Tregs from blood. The CDR3 protein is CASSERDRGGEKLFF. The CDR3 DNA reads as TGTGCCAGCAGTGAAAGGGACAGGGGAGGTGAAAAACTGTTTTTT.